These T cell receptor beta chains were read from a single sample in a study of blood T cell repertoires in COVID-19. Clones were read by immunoSEQ multiplex PCR, and TCRdb kept only the in-frame ones, dropping some. The sample lists 99,000 or so clones; about 80% were seen once. Sequencing was done on a sample of peripheral blood. These receptors all come from an elderly woman with active or convalescent COVID-19. The CDR3 runs from the conserved cysteine through the conserved F or W. Fields, in order: CDR3 DNA, CDR3 protein, V gene, clone size, J gene, D gene. The D gene is left open where the match is weak. Part of the rows lack a size; the others show once, few, many or a class for expanded clones.

cdr3_nt: TGTGCCAGCAGCCAAGAGCAGGTAATGGGGAACACTGAAGCTTTCTTT
cdr3_aa: CASSQEQVMGNTEAFF
v_call: TRBV4-2
clone_size: -
j_call: TRBJ1-1
d_call: -

cdr3_nt: TGCGCCAGCAGCCCGGACGGGGACACTGAAGCTTTCTTT
cdr3_aa: CASSPDGDTEAFF
v_call: TRBV5-1
clone_size: -
j_call: TRBJ1-1
d_call: -

cdr3_nt: TGTGCCAGCAGTTACGGGAGCAAGACAAACTATGGCTACACCTTC
cdr3_aa: CASSYGSKTNYGYTF
v_call: TRBV28
clone_size: medium-sized
j_call: TRBJ1-2
d_call: -

cdr3_nt: TGTGCCAGCAGCTTAGTATTGACAGGGGGCGTCTCCTATAATTCACCCCTCCACTTT
cdr3_aa: CASSLVLTGGVSYNSPLHF
v_call: TRBV11-2
clone_size: -
j_call: TRBJ1-6
d_call: TRBD1

cdr3_nt: TGTGCCAGCAGTTTGGCGGACAGGGGGCGCGCCTATGGCTACACCTTC
cdr3_aa: CASSLADRGRAYGYTF
v_call: TRBV6-2/TRBV6-3
clone_size: -
j_call: TRBJ1-2
d_call: TRBD1

cdr3_nt: TGTGCCAGCAGTTACGGGTCAGGAGGGTACGAGCAGTACTTC
cdr3_aa: CASSYGSGGYEQYF
v_call: TRBV6-6
clone_size: -
j_call: TRBJ2-7
d_call: -

cdr3_nt: TGTGCCAGCAGCCTGACAGGAGGAGAGACCCAGTACTTC
cdr3_aa: CASSLTGGETQYF
v_call: TRBV7-2
clone_size: -
j_call: TRBJ2-5
d_call: -

cdr3_nt: TGCAGCGTTGATACAGCCACAGATACGCAGTATTTT
cdr3_aa: CSVDTATDTQYF
v_call: TRBV29-1
clone_size: -
j_call: TRBJ2-3
d_call: -

cdr3_nt: TGTGCCAGCGGGGCGACTAACTATGGCTACACCTTC
cdr3_aa: CASGATNYGYTF
v_call: TRBV2
clone_size: once
j_call: TRBJ1-2
d_call: -

cdr3_nt: TGTGCCAGCAGCCTTCCAGGGAACACTGAAGCTTTCTTT
cdr3_aa: CASSLPGNTEAFF
v_call: TRBV28
clone_size: -
j_call: TRBJ1-1
d_call: -